The 9 T cell receptor beta chains listed next were all sequenced from one sample in a study of Ad26.COV2.S vaccination and SARS-CoV-2 variants. The repertoire was sequenced with immunoSEQ multiplex PCR; TCRdb's copy has only in-frame clones and lacks some. The sample holds hundreds of thousands of clones, about 91% seen once. The sample consisted of peripheral blood, taken after recovery from COVID-19. These receptors all come from a human donor who had recovered from COVID-19.

V is TRBV4-2 and J is TRBJ2-7; 9 bases are shared with TRBD1. Germline lookup yields CDR1 LGHNA and CDR2 YNFKEQ. Losses at the gene ends were 4 bases for V and 3 bases for J; bases not matched to a gene: 4. The CDR3 is 14 residues long. The CDR3 DNA sequence: TGTGCCAGCAGCCCCACGGACAGGGGCTACGAGCAGTACTTC. Translated, it gives CASSPTDRGYEQYF.

V is TRBV25-1 and J is TRBJ2-5; possibly TRBD1 for D (5 bases). Per the germline V gene, CDR1 is MGHDK and CDR2 is SYGVNS. Trimming left V 6 bases short and J 1 base short, with 12 bases between. The CDR3 spans 14 residues. This CDR3 reads CASRHGQTQETQYF. CDR3 DNA: TGTGCCAGCAGACATGGACAAACCCAAGAGACCCAGTACTTC.

The sample holds one count of this clone. The chain joins TRBV5-6 to TRBJ2-3; tentatively, D is TRBD1 (5 bases). From germline, CDR1 is SGHDT and CDR2 YYEEEE. Trimming stripped 4 bases from V and 6 bases from J, with 9 bases between. The CDR3 has 12 amino acids. CDR3: CASSQGSDTQYF. CDR3 bases: TGTGCCAGCAGCCAGGGTAGTGATACGCAGTATTTT.

The chain links TRBV3-1 (or the pseudogene TRBV3-2) to TRBJ2-1; D remains unclear. V lost 1 base to trimming and J lost 4 bases, with 8 bases between them. CDR3 size: 14 residues. Germline CDR1 reads LGHDT; CDR2 reads YNNKEL (reference sequence). In nucleotides, the CDR3 is TGTGCCAGCAGCCAAGGATGGAATTACAATGAGCAGTTCTTC. Its translation is CASSQGWNYNEQFF.

J is TRBJ2-2 and V is TRBV9; D uncertain. Between the trimmed V and J ends, which lost 5 bases and 0 bases, there was a span of 8 bases. Germline V gene data show CDR1 as SGDLS and CDR2 as YYNGEE. This CDR3 has 14 residues. In DNA, the CDR3 is TGTGCCAGCAGTCGGGTTGCGAACACCGGGGAGCTGTTTTTT. Amino acids: CASSRVANTGELFF.

This chain uses TRBV10-2 with TRBJ2-5, with D perhaps assigned TRBD1 or TRBD2 (5 bases each). Looked up from germline, CDR1 is WSHSY and CDR2 is SAAADI. Trimming pared 0 bases from V and 0 bases from J, leaving 11 bases between. This CDR3 has 16 amino acids. The CDR3 DNA reads as TGCGCCAGCAGTGAGTCCGGCAGGGACCACCAAGAGACCCAGTACTTC. Its translation: CASSESGRDHQETQYF.

V and J are TRBV7-8 and TRBJ2-6; 9 bases align to TRBD1. The CDR3 contains 22 residues. CDR1 and CDR2 from the germline V gene are SGHVS and FQNEAQ. The ends lost 1 base at V and 0 bases at J; junction bases unmatched: 16. CDR3 bases: TGTGCCAGCAGCTTAGATCGAGGGTTGGTACAGGGGGCCCTCTCTGGGGCCAACGTCCTGACTTTC. Its protein product is CASSLDRGLVQGALSGANVLTF.

The chain employs TRBV6-5 and TRBJ2-7; D is perhaps TRBD1 or TRBD2 (6 bases each). Trimming took off 8 bases at V and 3 bases at J, with 14 bases between the two ends. This CDR3 comprises 13 residues. Germline V gene data show CDR1 as MNHEY and CDR2 as SVGAGI. CDR3 bases: TGTGCCAGCTGTATACAGGGAGGCTACGAGCAGTACTTC. Translated: CASCIQGGYEQYF.

The rearrangement joins TRBV7-2 to TRBJ1-1; perhaps TRBD1 as D (5 bases). The germline V gene has CDR1 SGHTA and CDR2 FQGNSA. The ends were cut back, 4 bases at V and 5 bases at J, with 8 bases in the middle. This CDR3 comprises 12 residues. CDR3 in amino acids: CASSSGGTEAFF. The CDR3 DNA sequence: TGTGCCAGCAGCTCCGGGGGTACTGAAGCTTTCTTT.